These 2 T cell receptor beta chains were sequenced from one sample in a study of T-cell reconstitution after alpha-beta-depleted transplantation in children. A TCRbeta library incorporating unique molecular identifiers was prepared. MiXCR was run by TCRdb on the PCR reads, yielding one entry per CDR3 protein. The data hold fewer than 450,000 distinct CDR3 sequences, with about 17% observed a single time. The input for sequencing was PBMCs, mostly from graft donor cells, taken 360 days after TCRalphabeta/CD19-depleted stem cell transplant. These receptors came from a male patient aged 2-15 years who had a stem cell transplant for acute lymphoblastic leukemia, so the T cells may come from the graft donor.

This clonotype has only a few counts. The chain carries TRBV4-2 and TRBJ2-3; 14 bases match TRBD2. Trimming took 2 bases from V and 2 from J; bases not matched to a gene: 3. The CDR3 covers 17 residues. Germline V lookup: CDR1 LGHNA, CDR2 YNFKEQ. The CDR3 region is CASSQPTSGRVTDTQYF. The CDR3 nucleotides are TGTGCCAGCAGCCAACCGACTAGCGGGAGGGTCACAGATACGCAGTATTTT.

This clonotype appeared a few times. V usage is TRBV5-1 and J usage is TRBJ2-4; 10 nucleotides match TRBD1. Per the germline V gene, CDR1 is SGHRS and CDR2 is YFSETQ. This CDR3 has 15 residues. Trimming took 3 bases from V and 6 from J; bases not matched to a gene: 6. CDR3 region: CASSSRDRGSNIQYF. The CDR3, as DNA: TGCGCCAGCAGCTCGCGGGACAGGGGTTCAAACATTCAGTACTTC.